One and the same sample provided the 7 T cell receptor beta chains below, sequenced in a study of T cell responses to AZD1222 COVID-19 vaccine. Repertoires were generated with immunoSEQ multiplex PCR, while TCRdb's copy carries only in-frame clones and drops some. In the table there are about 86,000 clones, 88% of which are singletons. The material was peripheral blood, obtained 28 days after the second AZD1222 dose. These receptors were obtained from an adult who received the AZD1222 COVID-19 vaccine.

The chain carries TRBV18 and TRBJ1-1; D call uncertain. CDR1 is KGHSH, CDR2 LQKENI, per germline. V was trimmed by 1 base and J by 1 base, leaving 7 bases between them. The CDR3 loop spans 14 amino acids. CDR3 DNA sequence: TGTGCCAGCTCACCACGGAGGGAGAACACTGAAGCTTTCTTT. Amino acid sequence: CASSPRRENTEAFF.

The CDR3 sequence: CASSDPGTGDEKLFF. The CDR3 DNA reads as TGCGCCAGCAGCGACCCCGGGACAGGGGATGAAAAACTGTTTTTT. V is TRBV10-2 and J is TRBJ1-4, with 10 bases fitting TRBD1. Germline V lookup: CDR1 WSHSY, CDR2 SAAADI. CDR3 length equals 15 residues. V lost 6 bases to trimming and J lost 6 bases; unmatched junction nucleotides: 7.

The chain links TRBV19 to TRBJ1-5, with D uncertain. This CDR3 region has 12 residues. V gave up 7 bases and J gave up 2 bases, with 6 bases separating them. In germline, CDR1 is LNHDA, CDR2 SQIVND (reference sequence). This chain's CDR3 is CASIGRNQPQHF. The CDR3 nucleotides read TGTGCCAGTATCGGACGCAATCAGCCCCAGCATTTT.

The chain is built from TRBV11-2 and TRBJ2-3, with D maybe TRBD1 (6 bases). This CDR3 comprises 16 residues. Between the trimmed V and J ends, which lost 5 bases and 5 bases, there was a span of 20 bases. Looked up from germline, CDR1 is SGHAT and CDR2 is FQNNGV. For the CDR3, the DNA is TGTGCCAGCAGCCCGATGACAGGCTCCCGGGGAGATACGCAGTATTTT. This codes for CASSPMTGSRGDTQYF.

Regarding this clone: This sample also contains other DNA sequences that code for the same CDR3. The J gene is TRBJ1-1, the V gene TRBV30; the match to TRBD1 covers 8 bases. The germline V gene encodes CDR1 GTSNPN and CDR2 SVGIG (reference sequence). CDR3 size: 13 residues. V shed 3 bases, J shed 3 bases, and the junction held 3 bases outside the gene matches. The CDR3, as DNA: TGTGCCTGGAGCAGACAGGGGTACACTGAAGCTTTCTTT. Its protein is CAWSRQGYTEAFF.

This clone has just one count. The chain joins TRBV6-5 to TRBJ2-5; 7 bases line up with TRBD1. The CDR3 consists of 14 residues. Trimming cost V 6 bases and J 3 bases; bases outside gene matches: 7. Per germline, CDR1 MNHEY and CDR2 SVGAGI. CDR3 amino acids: CASRPPGQKETQYF. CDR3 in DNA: TGTGCCAGCAGGCCTCCGGGACAGAAAGAGACCCAGTACTTC.

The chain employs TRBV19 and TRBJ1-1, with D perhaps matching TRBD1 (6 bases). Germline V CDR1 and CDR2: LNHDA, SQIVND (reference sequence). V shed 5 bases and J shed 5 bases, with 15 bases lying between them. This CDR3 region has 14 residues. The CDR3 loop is CASSLRGAGTEAFF. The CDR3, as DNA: TGTGCCAGTAGTTTGAGGGGGGCTGGGACTGAAGCTTTCTTT.